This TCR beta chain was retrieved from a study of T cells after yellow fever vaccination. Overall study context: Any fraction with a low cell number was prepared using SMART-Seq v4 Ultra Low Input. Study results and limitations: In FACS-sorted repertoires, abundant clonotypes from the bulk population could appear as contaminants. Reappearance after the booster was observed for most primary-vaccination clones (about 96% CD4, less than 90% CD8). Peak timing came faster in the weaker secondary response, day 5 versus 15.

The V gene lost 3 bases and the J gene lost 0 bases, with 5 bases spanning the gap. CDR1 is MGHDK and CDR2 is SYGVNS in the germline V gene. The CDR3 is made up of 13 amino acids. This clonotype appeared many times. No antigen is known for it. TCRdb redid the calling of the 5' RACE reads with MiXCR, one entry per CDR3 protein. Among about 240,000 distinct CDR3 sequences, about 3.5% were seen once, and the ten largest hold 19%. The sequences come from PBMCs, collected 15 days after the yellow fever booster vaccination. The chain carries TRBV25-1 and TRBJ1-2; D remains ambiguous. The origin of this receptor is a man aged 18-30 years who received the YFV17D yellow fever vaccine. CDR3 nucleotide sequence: TGTGCCAGCAGTGACCGGGCTAACTATGGCTACACCTTC. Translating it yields CASSDRANYGYTF.